This record covers a single T cell receptor (beta chain). Its specificity is unknown. Unmatched junction bases numbered 12, after V lost 5 bases and J lost 3 bases. Germline CDR1 is SGHAT and CDR2 is FQNNGV. The CDR3 length is 16 residues. These data belong to a study of cytomegalovirus exposure and HLA in healthy donors. The study, taken as a whole, reports: The productive fraction for most TCR beta V segments was about 87% or about 30% in an earlier analysis. The likely origin of a cluster of highly shared sequence variants was a sequencing artifact.

PCR employed 60 Vbeta and 13 Jbeta primers. Here immunoSEQ multiplex PCR was the method, and the copy in TCRdb shows in-frame clones only, minus some. The data show about 140,000 clones, more than 70% seen once. The chain couples TRBV11-2 to TRBJ2-7; 8 bases match TRBD1. The TCR was taken from a man aged 40-55 years in good health and CMV-seronegative. What was sequenced was PBMCs. The DNA of the CDR3 is TGTGCCAGCAGCCCTTCCAACCGACAGGGGAACTACGAGCAGTACTTC. Residues: CASSPSNRQGNYEQYF. Full variable domain (missing parts from reference TRBV11-2 and TRBJ2-7): EAGVAQSPRYKIIEKRQSVAFWCNPISGHATLYWYQQILGQGPKLLIQFQNNGVVDDSQLPKDRFSAERLKGVDSTLKIQPAKLEDSAVYLCASSPSNRQGNYEQYFGPGTRLTVT.